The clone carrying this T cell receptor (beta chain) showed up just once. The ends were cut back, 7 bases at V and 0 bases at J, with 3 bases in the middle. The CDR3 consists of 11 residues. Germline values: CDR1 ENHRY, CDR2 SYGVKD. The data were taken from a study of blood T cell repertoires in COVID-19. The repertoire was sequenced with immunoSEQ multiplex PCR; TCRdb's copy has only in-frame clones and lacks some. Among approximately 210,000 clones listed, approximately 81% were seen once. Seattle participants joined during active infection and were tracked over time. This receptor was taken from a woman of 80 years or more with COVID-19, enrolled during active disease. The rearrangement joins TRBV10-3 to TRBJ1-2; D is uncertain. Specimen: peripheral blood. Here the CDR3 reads CAITANYGYTF. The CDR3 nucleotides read TGTGCCATCACGGCTAACTATGGCTACACCTTC.